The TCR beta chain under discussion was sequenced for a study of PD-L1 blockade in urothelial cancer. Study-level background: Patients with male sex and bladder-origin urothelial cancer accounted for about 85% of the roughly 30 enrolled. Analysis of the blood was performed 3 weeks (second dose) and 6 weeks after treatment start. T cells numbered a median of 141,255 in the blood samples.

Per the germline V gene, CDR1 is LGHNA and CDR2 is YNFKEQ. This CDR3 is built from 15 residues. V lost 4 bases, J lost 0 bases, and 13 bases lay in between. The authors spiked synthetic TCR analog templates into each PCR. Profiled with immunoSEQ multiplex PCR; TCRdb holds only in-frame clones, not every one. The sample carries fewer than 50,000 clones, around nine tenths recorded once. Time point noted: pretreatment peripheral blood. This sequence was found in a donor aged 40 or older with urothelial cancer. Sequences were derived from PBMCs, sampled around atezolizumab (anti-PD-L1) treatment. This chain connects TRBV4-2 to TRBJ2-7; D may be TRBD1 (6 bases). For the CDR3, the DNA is TGTGCCAGCAGCCCTGGACAGCGCAGCTCCTACGAGCAGTACTTC. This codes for CASSPGQRSSYEQYF.